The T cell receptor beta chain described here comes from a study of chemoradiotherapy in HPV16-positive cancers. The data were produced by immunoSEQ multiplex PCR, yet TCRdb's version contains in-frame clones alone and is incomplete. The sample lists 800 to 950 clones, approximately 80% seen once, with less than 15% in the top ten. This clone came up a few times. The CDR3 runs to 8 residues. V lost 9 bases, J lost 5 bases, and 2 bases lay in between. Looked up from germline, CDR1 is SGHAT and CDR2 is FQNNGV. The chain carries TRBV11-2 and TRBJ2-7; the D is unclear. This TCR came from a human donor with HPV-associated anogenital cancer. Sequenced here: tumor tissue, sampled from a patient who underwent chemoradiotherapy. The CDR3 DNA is TGTGCCAGTAACGAGCAGTACTTC. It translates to CASNEQYF.